Only a few counts were recorded for the clone carrying this TCR beta chain. Its antigen is as yet unknown. Just one base apart from a much larger clone, this may be a read error. Amplified TCR beta CDR3 regions derived from RNA transcripts. The HTBI primer set drove a first-round RT-PCR of the TCR CDR3. Using its own MiXCR run on the multiplex PCR reads, TCRdb lists one record per CDR3 protein. In the table there are fewer than 600,000 distinct CDR3 sequences, under 15% of which are singletons. Graves' hyperthyroidism was deemed stable given no ophthalmopathy progression within 18 months. Each 10 ml fresh peripheral blood draw supplied the PBMCs. This entry belongs to a study of T cells in Graves' hyperthyroidism and ophthalmopathy. Study observations and caveats: Expanded thyroid clonotypes (above 0.001) were mostly also found in blood. Progression to ophthalmopathy was predicted a median of approximately seven months early.

Looked up from germline, CDR1 is KGHSH and CDR2 is LQKENI. This CDR3 is built from 15 residues. This TCR was sampled from a woman aged 18-35 years with Graves' hyperthyroidism. The V call is TRBV18, the J call TRBJ1-4, with a weak D call TRBD1 (6 bases). What was sequenced was blood. This chain's CDR3 is CTSSPTGTTNEKLFF. CDR3 nucleotide sequence: TGTACCAGCTCACCCACAGGGACAACTAATGAAAAACTGTTTTTT.